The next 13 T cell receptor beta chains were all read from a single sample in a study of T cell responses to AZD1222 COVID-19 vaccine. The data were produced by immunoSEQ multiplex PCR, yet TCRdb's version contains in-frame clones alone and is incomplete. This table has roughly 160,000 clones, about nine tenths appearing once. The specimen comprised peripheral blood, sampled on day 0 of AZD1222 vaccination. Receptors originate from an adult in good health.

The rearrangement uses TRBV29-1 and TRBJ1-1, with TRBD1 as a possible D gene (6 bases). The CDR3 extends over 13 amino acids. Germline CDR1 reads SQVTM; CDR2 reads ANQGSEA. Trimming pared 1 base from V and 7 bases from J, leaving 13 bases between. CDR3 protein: CSVEVQGFDEAFF. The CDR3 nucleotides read TGCAGCGTTGAAGTACAGGGATTTGATGAAGCTTTCTTT. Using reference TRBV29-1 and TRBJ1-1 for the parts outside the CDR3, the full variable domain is SAVISQKPSRDICQRGTSLTIQCQVDSQVTMMFWYRQQPGQSLTLIATANQGSEATYESGFVIDKFPISRPNLTFSTLTVSNMSPEDSSIYLCSVEVQGFDEAFFGQGTRLTVV.

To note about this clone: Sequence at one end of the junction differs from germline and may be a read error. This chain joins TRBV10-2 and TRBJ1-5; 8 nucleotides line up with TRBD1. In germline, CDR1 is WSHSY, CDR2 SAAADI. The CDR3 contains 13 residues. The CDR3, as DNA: TGCGCCAGCAGTGCAGGGGGCAAACAGCCCCAGCATTTT. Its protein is CASSAGGKQPQHF.

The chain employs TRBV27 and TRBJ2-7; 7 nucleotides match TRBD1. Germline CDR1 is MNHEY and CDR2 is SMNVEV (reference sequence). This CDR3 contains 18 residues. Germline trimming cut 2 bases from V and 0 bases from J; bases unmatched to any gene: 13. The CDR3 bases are TGTGCCAGCAGTTTAAAAGGGGGCGGGCGTTCCCCCTCCTACGAGCAGTACTTC. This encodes CASSLKGGGRSPSYEQYF.

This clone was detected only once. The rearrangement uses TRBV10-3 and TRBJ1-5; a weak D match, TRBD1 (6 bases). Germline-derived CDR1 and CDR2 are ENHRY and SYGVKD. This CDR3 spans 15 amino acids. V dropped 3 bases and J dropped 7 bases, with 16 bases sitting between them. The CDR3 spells CAISEVGGSGQPQHF. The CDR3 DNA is TGTGCCATCAGTGAAGTCGGGGGCTCAGGGCAGCCCCAGCATTTT.

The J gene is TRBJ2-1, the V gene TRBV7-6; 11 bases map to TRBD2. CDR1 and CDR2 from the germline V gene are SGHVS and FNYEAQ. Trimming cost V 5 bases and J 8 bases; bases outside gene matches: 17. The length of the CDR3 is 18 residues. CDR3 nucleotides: TGTGCCAGCAGCGGGCCGGGGGGCATTAGCGGGAGGGGAGATGAGCAGTTCTTC. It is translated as CASSGPGGISGRGDEQFF. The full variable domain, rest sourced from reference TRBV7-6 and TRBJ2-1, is GAGVSQSPRYKVTKRGQDVALRCDPISGHVSLYWYRQALGQGPEFLTYFNYEAQQDKSGLPNDRFSAERPEGSISTLTIQRTEQRDSAMYRCASSGPGGISGRGDEQFFGPGTRLTVL.

This CDR3 is CASSFSERGQKEQFF. The CDR3, as DNA: TGTGCCAGCAGCTTTAGTGAGAGGGGGCAAAAGGAGCAGTTCTTC. The genes are TRBV7-9 and TRBJ2-1; TRBD1 matches at 7 bases. Germline V gene sequence: CDR1 SEHNR, CDR2 FQNEAQ (reference sequence). The junction had 12 bases not matched to a gene; V was cut back by 3 bases and J by 10 bases. CDR3 length: 15 amino acids.

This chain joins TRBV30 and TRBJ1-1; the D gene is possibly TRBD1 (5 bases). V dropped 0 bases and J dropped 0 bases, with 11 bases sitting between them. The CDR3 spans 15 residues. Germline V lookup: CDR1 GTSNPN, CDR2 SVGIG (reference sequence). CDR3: CAWSVGGRLNTEAFF. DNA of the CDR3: TGTGCCTGGAGTGTTGGGGGACGCTTGAACACTGAAGCTTTCTTT.

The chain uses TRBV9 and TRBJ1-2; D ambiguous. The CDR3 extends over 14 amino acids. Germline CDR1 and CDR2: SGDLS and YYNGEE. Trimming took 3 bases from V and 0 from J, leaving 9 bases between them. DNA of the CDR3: TGTGCCAGCAGCGCGGTAACAGCTAACTATGGCTACACCTTC. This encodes CASSAVTANYGYTF.

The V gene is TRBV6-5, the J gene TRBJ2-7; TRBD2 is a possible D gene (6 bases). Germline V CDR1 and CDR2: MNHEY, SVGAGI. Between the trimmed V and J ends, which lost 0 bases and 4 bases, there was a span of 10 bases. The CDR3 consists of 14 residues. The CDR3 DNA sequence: TGTGCCAGCAGTTACTCCGGGGGATCGTACGAGCAGTACTTC. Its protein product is CASSYSGGSYEQYF.

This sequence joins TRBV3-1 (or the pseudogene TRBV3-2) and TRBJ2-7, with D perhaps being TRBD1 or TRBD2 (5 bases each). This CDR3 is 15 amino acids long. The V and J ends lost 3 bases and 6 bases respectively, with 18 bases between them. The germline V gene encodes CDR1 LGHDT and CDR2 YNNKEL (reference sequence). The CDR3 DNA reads TGTGCCAGCAGCCACGGCCCGCAAAAGAGGGGCGAGCAGTACTTC. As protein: CASSHGPQKRGEQYF.

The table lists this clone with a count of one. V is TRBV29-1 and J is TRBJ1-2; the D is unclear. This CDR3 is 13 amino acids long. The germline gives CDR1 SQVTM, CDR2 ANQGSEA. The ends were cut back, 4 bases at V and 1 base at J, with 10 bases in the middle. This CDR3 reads CSVGLRVNYGYTF. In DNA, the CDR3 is TGCAGCGTTGGCTTACGGGTTAACTATGGCTACACCTTC.

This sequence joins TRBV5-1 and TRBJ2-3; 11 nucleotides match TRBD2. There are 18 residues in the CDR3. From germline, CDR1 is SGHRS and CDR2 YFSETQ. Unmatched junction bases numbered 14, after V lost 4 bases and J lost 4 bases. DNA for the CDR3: TGCGCCAGCAGCCTACTTCTGGTTAGCGGGAGGGTGCCAGATACGCAGTATTTT. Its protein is CASSLLLVSGRVPDTQYF.

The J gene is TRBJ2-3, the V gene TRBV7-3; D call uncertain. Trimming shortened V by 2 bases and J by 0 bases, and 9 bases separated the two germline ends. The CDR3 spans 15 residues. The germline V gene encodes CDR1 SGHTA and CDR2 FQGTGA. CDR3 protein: CASSLGVSSTDTQYF. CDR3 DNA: TGTGCCAGCAGCTTAGGCGTCTCTAGCACAGATACGCAGTATTTT.